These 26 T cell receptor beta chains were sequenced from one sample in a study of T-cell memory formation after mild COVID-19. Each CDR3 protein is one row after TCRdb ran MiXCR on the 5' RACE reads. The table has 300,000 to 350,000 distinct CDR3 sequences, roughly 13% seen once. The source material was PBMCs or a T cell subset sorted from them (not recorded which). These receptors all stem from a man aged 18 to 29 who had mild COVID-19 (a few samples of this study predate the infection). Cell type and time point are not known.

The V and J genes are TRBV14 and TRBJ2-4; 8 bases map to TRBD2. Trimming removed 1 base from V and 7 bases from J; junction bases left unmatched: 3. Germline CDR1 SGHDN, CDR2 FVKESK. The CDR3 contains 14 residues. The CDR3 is CASSQGGGGNIQYF. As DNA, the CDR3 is TGTGCCAGCAGCCAAGGCGGCGGGGGGAACATTCAGTACTTC.

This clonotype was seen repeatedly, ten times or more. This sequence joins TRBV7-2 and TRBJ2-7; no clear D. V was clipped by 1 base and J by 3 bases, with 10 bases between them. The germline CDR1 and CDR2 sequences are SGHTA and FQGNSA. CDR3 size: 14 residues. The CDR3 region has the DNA TGTGCCAGCAGCTTAGATGTTAGGATCTACGAGCAGTACTTC. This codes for CASSLDVRIYEQYF.

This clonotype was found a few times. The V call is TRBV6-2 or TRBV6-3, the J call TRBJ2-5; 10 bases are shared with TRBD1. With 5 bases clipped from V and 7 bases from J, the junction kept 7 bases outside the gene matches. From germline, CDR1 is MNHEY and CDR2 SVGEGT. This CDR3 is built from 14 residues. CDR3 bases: TGTGCCAGCAGTCGGGACAGGGGCCTTTTGACCCAGTACTTC. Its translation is CASSRDRGLLTQYF.

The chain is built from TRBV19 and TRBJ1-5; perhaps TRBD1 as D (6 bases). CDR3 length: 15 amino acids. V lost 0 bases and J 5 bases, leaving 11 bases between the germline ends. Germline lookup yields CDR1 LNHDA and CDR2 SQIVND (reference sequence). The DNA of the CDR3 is TGTGCCAGTAGTATAGAGCCCAGGGGTGATCAGCCCCAGCATTTT. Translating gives CASSIEPRGDQPQHF. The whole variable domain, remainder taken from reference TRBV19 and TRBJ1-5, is DGGITQSPKYLFRKEGQNVTLSCEQNLNHDAMYWYRQDPGQGLRLIYYSQIVNDFQKGDIAEGYSVSREKKESFPLTVTSAQKNPTAFYLCASSIEPRGDQPQHFGDGTRLSIL.

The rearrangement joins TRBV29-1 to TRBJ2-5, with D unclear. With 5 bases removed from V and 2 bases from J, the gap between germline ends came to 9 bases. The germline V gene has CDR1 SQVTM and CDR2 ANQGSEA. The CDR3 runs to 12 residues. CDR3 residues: CSVNPQQETQYF. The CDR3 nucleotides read TGCAGCGTTAACCCACAACAAGAGACCCAGTACTTC.

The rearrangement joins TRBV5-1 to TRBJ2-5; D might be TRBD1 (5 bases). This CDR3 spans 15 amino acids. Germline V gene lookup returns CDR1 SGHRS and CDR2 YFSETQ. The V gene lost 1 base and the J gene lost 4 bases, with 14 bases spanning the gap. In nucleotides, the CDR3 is TGCGCCAGCAGCTTGCCACGACAAGGGGTAGAGACCCAGTACTTC. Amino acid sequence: CASSLPRQGVETQYF.

CDR3 in DNA: TGTGCCAGCAGTTCTACCGGGACTGCGTCGGAGACCCAGTACTTC. Translating it yields CASSSTGTASETQYF. The chain recombines TRBV6-2 or TRBV6-3 with TRBJ2-5; perhaps TRBD2 as D (6 bases). Per the germline V gene, CDR1 is MNHEY and CDR2 is SVGEGT. The CDR3 length is 15 residues. With 4 bases removed from V and 5 bases from J, the gap between germline ends came to 17 bases.

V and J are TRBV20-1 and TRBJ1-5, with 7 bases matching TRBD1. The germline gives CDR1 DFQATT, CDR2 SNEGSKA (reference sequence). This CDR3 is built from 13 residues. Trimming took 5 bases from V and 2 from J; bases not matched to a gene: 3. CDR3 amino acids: CSAPDRGNQPQHF. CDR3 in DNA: TGCAGTGCTCCCGACAGGGGCAATCAGCCCCAGCATTTT.

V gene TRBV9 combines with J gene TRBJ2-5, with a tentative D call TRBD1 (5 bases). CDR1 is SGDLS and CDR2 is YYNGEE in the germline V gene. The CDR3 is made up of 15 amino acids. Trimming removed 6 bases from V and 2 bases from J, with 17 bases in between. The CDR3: CASTVLGQPQETQYF. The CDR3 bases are TGTGCCAGCACCGTGTTAGGACAACCACAAGAGACCCAGTACTTC.

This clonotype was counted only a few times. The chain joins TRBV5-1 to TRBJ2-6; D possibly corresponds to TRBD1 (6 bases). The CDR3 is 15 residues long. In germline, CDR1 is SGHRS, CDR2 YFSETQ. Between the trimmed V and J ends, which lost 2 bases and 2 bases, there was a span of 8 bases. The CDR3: CASSFAGAGANVLTF. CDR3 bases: TGCGCCAGCAGCTTCGCAGGGGCTGGGGCCAACGTCCTGACTTTC.

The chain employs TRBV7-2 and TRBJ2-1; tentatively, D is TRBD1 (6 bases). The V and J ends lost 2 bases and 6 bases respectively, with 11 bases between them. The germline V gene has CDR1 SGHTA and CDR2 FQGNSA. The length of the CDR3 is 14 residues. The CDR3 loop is CASSLQVGANEQFF. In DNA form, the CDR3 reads TGTGCCAGCAGCTTACAAGTGGGGGCCAATGAGCAGTTCTTC.

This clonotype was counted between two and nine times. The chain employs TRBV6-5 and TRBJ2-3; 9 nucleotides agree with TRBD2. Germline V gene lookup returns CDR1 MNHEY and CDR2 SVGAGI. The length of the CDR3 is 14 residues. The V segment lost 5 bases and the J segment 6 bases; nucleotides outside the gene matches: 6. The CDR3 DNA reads TGTGCCAGCAGTCGTAGCGGGGGAGCCGATACGCAGTATTTT. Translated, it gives CASSRSGGADTQYF.

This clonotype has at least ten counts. In DNA form, the CDR3 reads TGTGCCAGCAGGGAACAGGGGGCCAATCAGCCCCAGCATTTT. Residues: CASREQGANQPQHF. The chain is built from TRBV27 and TRBJ1-5; 9 bases agree with TRBD1. Trimming removed 6 bases from V and 3 bases from J; junction bases left unmatched: 3. Germline CDR1 and CDR2: MNHEY and SMNVEV (reference sequence). The CDR3 extends over 14 amino acids.

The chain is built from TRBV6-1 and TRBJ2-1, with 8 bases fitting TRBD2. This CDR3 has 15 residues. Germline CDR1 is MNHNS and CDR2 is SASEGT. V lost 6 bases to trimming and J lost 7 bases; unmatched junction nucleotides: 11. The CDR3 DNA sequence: TGTGCCAGCAGCCGAACCGGGACTAGACTTAATGAGCAGTTCTTC. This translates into CASSRTGTRLNEQFF.

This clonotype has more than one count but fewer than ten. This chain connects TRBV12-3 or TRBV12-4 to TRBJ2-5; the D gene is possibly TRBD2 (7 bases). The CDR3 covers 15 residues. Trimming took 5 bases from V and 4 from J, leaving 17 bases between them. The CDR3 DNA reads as TGTGCCAGCAGTACTGAGGGGGGGGGCGCAGAGACCCAGTACTTC. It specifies CASSTEGGGAETQYF.

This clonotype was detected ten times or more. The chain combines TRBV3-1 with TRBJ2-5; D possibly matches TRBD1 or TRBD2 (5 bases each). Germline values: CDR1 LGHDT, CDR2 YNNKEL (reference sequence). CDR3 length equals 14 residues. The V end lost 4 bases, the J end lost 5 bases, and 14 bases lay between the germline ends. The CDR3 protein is CASSRIGTLETQYF. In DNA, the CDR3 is TGTGCCAGCAGCCGAATTGGGACGCTGGAGACCCAGTACTTC.

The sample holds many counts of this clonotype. CDR3 sequence reads: CASSFGTTYGYTF. CDR3 DNA sequence: TGTGCCAGCAGCTTTGGGACCACCTATGGCTACACCTTC. V usage is TRBV7-9 and J usage is TRBJ1-2; TRBD1 is a possible D gene (5 bases). The V gene's germline CDR1 is SEHNR and CDR2 FQNEAQ (reference sequence). Trimming removed 3 bases at V and 4 bases at J, with 9 bases between. The CDR3 has 13 residues. The full variable domain, its missing parts supplied by reference TRBV7-9 and TRBJ1-2, is DTGVSQNPRHKITKRGQNVTFRCDPISEHNRLYWYRQTLGQGPEFLTYFQNEAQLEKSRLLSDRFSAERPKGSFSTLEIQRTEQGDSAMYLCASSFGTTYGYTFGSGTRLTVV.

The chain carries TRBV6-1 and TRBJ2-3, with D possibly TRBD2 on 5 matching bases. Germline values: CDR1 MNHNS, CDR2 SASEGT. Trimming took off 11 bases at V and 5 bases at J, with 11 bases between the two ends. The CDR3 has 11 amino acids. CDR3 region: CAAKRGDTQYF. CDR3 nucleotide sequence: TGTGCCGCGAAACGGGGAGATACGCAGTATTTT.

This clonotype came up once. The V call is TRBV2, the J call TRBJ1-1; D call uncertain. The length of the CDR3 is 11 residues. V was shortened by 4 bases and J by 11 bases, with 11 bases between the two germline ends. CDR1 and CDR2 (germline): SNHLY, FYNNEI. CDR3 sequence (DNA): TGTGCCAGCAGTGCGGAACGTGTGGCTTTCTTT. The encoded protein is CASSAERVAFF.

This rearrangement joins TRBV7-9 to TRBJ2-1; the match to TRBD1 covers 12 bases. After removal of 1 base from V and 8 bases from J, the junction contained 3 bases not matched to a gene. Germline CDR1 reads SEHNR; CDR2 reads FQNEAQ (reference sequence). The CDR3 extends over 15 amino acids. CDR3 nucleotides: TGTGCCAGCAGCTTAGGGGACAGGGGGCTGGATGAGCAGTTCTTC. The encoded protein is CASSLGDRGLDEQFF.

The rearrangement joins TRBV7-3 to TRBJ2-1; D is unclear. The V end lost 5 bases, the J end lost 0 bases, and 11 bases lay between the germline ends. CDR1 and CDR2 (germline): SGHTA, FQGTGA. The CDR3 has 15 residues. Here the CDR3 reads CASSDTISSYNEQFF. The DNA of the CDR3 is TGTGCCAGCAGCGATACTATAAGCTCCTACAATGAGCAGTTCTTC.

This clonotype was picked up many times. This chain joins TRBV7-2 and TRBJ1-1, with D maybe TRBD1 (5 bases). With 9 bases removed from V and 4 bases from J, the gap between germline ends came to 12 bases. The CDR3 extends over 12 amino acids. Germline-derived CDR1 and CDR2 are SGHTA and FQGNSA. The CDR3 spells CASGAVGTEAFF. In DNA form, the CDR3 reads TGTGCCAGTGGGGCGGTGGGCACTGAAGCTTTCTTT.

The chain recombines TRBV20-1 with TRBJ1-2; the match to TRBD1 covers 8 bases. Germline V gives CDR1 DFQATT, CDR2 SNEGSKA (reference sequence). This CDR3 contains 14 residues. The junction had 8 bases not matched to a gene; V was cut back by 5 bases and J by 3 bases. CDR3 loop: CSAEDREDDYGYTF. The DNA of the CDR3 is TGCAGTGCTGAGGACAGGGAAGATGACTATGGCTACACCTTC.

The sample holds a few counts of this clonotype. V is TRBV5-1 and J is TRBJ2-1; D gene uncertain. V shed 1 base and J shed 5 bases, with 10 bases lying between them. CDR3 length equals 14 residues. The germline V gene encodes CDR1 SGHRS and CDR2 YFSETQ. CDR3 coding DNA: TGCGCCAGCAGCTTGCCCCCGCCTAACAATGAGCAGTTCTTC. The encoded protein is CASSLPPPNNEQFF. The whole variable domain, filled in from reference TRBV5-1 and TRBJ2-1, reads KAGVTQTPRYLIKTRGQQVTLSCSPISGHRSVSWYQQTPGQGLQFLFEYFSETQRNKGNFPGRFSGRQFSNSRSEMNVSTLELGDSALYLCASSLPPPNNEQFFGPGTRLTVL.

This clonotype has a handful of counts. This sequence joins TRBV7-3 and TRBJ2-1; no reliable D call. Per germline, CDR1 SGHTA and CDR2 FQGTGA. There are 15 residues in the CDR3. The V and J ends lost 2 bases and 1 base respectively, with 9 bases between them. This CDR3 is CASSLGTTSYNEQFF. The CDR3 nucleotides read TGTGCCAGCAGCTTAGGTACCACGTCCTACAATGAGCAGTTCTTC.

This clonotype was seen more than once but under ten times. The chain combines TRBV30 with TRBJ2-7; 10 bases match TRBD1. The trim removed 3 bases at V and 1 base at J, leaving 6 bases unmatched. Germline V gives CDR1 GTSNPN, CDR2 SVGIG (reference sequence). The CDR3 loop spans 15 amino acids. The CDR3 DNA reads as TGTGCCTGGAGGGCTCCGGGACAGGGGTCCTACGAGCAGTACTTC. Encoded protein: CAWRAPGQGSYEQYF.